This TCR beta chain was sequenced for a study of T cells after yellow fever vaccination. Via MiXCR, TCRdb re-called the 5' RACE reads, giving one row per CDR3 protein. The sample has a few hundred thousand distinct CDR3 sequences; 17% are singletons. Germline CDR1 is LGHNA and CDR2 is YNFKEQ. The CDR3 has 17 residues. The V end lost 3 bases, the J end lost 2 bases, and 19 bases lay between the germline ends. The chain carries TRBV4-2 and TRBJ1-2; D is undetermined. This sequence originates from a man younger than 35 who received the YFV17D yellow fever vaccine. Sequences were derived from PBMCs, sampled less than 6 days after the first yellow fever vaccination. Written as DNA, the CDR3 is TGTGCCAGCAGCCATCCTGGGGTATTCGGTCCCAACTATGGCTACACCTTC. It yields the protein CASSHPGVFGPNYGYTF.